These T cell receptor beta chains were read from a single sample in a study of chemoradiotherapy in HPV16-positive cancers. The repertoire was sequenced with immunoSEQ multiplex PCR; TCRdb's copy has only in-frame clones and lacks some. The table lists several hundred clones, around 80% of them singletons. This specimen was tumor tissue, taken from a patient who underwent chemoradiotherapy. These TCRs come from a human donor with HPV-associated anogenital cancer. Each CDR3 is given with its conserved first and last residue. D genes are given only for firm matches. Size is stated for part of the rows, as once, few or many counts, or as a class when the clone is expanded.

TRBV18	-	-	TRBJ2-3	TGTGCCAGCTCACCCAGAACAGGGTGGAGCACAGATACGCAGTATTTT	CASSPRTGWSTDTQYF
TRBV5-1	-	-	TRBJ2-7	TGCGCCAGCAGCTTGGACAGGGCCCTCTACGAGCAGTACTTC	CASSLDRALYEQYF
TRBV7-9	-	-	TRBJ1-1	TGTGCCAGCAGCTTAGGTCAGCTTGGCACTGAAGCTTTCTTT	CASSLGQLGTEAFF
TRBV6-1	few	TRBD1	TRBJ1-1	TGTGCCAGCAGTTATGGACAGGGTTGGACTGAAGCTTTCTTT	CASSYGQGWTEAFF
TRBV9	-	-	TRBJ2-5	TGTGCCAGCAGCGTTTCCTCCTTGAAAGAGACCCAGTACTTC	CASSVSSLKETQYF
TRBV7-9	-	-	TRBJ1-1	TGTGCCAGCAGCTTGCCGTACGCGAACACTGAAGCTTTCTTT	CASSLPYANTEAFF
TRBV5-6	few	-	TRBJ1-1	TGTGCCAGCAGCTTGAAGGGGGTGGCTGAAGCTTTCTTT	CASSLKGVAEAFF
TRBV6-6	-	-	TRBJ2-7	TGTGCCAGCAGTCCTCGGGACGGAGGCTACGAGCAGTACTTC	CASSPRDGGYEQYF
TRBV19	-	TRBD1	TRBJ2-1	TGTGCCAGTAGTGACGGGACAGACTACAATGAGCAGTTCTTC	CASSDGTDYNEQFF
TRBV14	-	-	TRBJ1-1	TGTGCCAGCAGCAATTATATGGGTATCGGGAACACTGAAGCTTTCTTT	CASSNYMGIGNTEAFF
TRBV4-3	-	-	TRBJ1-5	TGCGCCAGCAGCGTCGACAGGAATAGCAATCAGCCCCAGCATTTT	CASSVDRNSNQPQHF
TRBV7-2	-	TRBD2	TRBJ2-3	TGTGCCAGCAGCTTTAGCGGGGTACAAACAGATACGCAGTATTTT	CASSFSGVQTDTQYF
TRBV14	-	TRBD2	TRBJ2-1	TGTGCCAGCAGCGTGGGTTCTAGCGGGATCGGTAATGAGCAGTTCTTC	CASSVGSSGIGNEQFF